The subject of this entry is one TCR beta chain. These data come from a study of blood T cell repertoires in COVID-19. V dropped 3 bases and J dropped 5 bases, with 8 bases sitting between them. Germline V CDR1 and CDR2: LNHDA, SQIVND (reference sequence). The CDR3 has 13 residues. All enrollees were about 18 to 95 years old and from approximately 25 US areas. The data were produced by immunoSEQ multiplex PCR, yet TCRdb's version contains in-frame clones alone and is incomplete. The table records approximately 210,000 clones, 75% to 90% of them present only once. This sequence was found in a young woman who had recovered from COVID-19. The sequenced sample consisted of PBMCs or T cells enriched from blood (not recorded which). This chain joins TRBV19 and TRBJ1-5, with TRBD1 as a possible D gene (6 bases). The CDR3 DNA follows: TGTGCCAGTAGTATTGGGGGCGATCAGCCCCAGCATTTT. It encodes CASSIGGDQPQHF.